The TCR beta chain described here comes from a study of technical replicates of blood from a few donors (dated by TCRdb to about 2017). The trim is 2 bases for V and 4 bases for J, with a gap of 11 bases between the germline ends. Its CDR3 holds 14 amino acids, cysteine through phenylalanine. Solely the CDR3 DNA is kept, with 42 bases framed from the first base. Reading the germline V gene gives CDR1 SGHTA and CDR2 FQGNSA. In the case of this clone: Its binding antigen is unknown. No base qualities exist here, and no much larger clone lies one base off it.

Libraries were constructed by the immunoSEQ multiplex PCR assay. Entries here come from immuneACCESS through TCRdb and include only in-frame sequences with V and J called. Some clones fail to appear in such tables; in the studies checked, an unresolved V gene covers under half of the shortfall, and the cause of the remainder is unknown. The sample table contains tens of thousands of clones; only one count was recorded for 85% to 95% of them. The ten most abundant clones make up 0.26% of the sample. Rearrangement joined TRBV7-2 to TRBJ1-2; possibly the D gene is TRBD1, per 6 matching bases. The sample taken for sequencing was T cells isolated from PBMCs. The TCR originated in a human donor in good health. The bases read TGTGCCAGCAGCTTATACCCGACAGGCTATGGCTACACCTTC. Its coded protein is CASSLYPTGYGYTF.